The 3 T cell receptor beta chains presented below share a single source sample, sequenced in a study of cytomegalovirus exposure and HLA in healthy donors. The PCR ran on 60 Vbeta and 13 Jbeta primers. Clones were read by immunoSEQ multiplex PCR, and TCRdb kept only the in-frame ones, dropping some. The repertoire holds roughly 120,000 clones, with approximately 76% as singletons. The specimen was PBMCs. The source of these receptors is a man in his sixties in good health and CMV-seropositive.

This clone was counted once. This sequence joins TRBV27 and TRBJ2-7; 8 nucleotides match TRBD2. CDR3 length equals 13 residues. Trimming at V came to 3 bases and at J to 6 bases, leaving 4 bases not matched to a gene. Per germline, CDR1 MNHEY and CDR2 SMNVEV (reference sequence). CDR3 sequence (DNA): TGTGCCAGCAGTTTGGGACTAGAGGGCGAGCAGTACTTC. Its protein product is CASSLGLEGEQYF.

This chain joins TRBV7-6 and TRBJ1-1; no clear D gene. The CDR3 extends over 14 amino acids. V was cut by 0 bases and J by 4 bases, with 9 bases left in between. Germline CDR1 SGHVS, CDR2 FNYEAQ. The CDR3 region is CASSLASRTTEAFF. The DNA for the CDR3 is TGTGCCAGCAGCTTAGCGTCCAGAACCACTGAAGCTTTCTTT. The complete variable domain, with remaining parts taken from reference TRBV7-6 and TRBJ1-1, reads GAGVSQSPRYKVTKRGQDVALRCDPISGHVSLYWYRQALGQGPEFLTYFNYEAQQDKSGLPNDRFSAERPEGSISTLTIQRTEQRDSAMYRCASSLASRTTEAFFGQGTRLTVV.

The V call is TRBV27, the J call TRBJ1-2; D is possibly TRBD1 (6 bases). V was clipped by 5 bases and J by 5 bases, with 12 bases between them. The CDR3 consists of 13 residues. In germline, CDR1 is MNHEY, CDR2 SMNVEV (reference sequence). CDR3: CASSLSGVYGYTF. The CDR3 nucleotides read TGTGCCAGCAGTCTCTCAGGGGTTTATGGCTACACCTTC.